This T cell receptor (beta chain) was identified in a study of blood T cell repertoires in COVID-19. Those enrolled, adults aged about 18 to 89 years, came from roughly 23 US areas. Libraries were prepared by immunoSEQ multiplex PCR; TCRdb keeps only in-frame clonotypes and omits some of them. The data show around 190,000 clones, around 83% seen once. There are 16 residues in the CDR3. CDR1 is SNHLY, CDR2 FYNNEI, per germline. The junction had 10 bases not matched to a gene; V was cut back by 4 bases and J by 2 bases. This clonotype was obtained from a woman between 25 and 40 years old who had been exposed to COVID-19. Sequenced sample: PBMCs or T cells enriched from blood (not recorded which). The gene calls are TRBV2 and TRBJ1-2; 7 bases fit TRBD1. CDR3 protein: CASSVSSLDRNYGYTF. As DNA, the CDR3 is TGTGCCAGCAGTGTGTCTTCCTTGGACAGGAACTATGGCTACACCTTC.